A single sample gave rise to the 9 T cell receptor beta chains below, sequenced in a study of blood T cells in healthy people across ages. A second PCR, run for about 6 to 11 cycles, used a sample-barcoded 5' primer plus a J-beta primer mix. TCRdb recomputed calls from the 5' RACE reads with MiXCR, one row per CDR3 protein. Of 600,000 to 850,000 distinct CDR3 sequences in the sample, roughly 25% were seen once. The sample also formed part of further work on T cells of mothers and their children.

The sequencing sample was made of blood. Receptors were obtained from a boy under 18 in good health.

This clonotype was counted between two and nine times. The V gene is TRBV15, the J gene TRBJ2-7; 11 nucleotides agree with TRBD2. After removal of 1 base from V and 2 bases from J, the junction contained 7 bases not matched to a gene. CDR3 length: 17 residues. Looked up from germline, CDR1 is LNHNV and CDR2 is YYDKDF (reference sequence). The CDR3 sequence: CATSRGLAGKGPYEQYF. As DNA, the CDR3 is TGTGCCACCAGCAGAGGACTAGCGGGAAAAGGTCCCTACGAGCAGTACTTC.

The table lists this clonotype with a few counts. The rearrangement links TRBV12-3 or TRBV12-4 to TRBJ2-5, with D possibly TRBD2 on 5 matching bases. The length of the CDR3 is 14 residues. V was cut by 6 bases and J by 1 base, with 12 bases left in between. The CDR3 loop reads CASSSGVSQETQYF. The CDR3 bases are TGTGCCAGCAGCTCCGGGGTCTCCCAAGAGACCCAGTACTTC.

This rearrangement joins TRBV10-2 to TRBJ2-1; 14 bases line up with TRBD2. Losses at the gene ends were 3 bases for V and 10 bases for J; bases not matched to a gene: 5. Per the germline V gene, CDR1 is WSHSY and CDR2 is SAAADI. The CDR3 length is 15 residues. The CDR3 DNA follows: TGCGCCAGCAGTGAACCCGGGACTAGCGGGAGAGAGCAGTTCTTC. Translation: CASSEPGTSGREQFF.

The chain employs TRBV24-1 and TRBJ2-5; 10 bases are a match to TRBD1. The DNA end is more similar to TRBJ2-1, so the J call may be wrong. Germline V CDR1 and CDR2: KGHDR, SFDVKD. This CDR3 is 16 amino acids long. CDR3 protein: CATSDFFGTGVHEQFF. Written as DNA, the CDR3 is TGTGCCACCAGTGATTTTTTCGGGACAGGGGTCCATGAGCAGTTCTTC.

This clonotype was seen only a few times. V and J are TRBV9 and TRBJ2-5; 10 bases are a match to TRBD1. This CDR3 has 15 residues. Germline V gene lookup returns CDR1 SGDLS and CDR2 YYNGEE. With 6 bases clipped from V and 5 bases from J, the junction kept 10 bases outside the gene matches. The CDR3 bases are TGTGCCAGCAACGCGTCGGGACAGGGGACGGAGACCCAGTACTTC. Translating gives CASNASGQGTETQYF. Full variable domain (remainder filled in from reference TRBV9 and TRBJ2-5): DSGVTQTPKHLITATGQRVTLRCSPRSGDLSVYWYQQSLDQGLQFLIQYYNGEERAKGNILERFSAQQFPDLHSELNLSSLELGDSALYFCASNASGQGTETQYFGPGTRLLVL.

This clonotype occurred a few times. The chain is built from TRBV20-1 and TRBJ2-1, with TRBD2 identical over 9 bases. V was pared by 1 base and J by 4 bases, with 8 bases of the junction left unmatched. The CDR3 sequence is 16 residues long. Germline CDR1 DFQATT, CDR2 SNEGSKA (reference sequence). The CDR3 spells CSARVYGTSPYNEQFF. CDR3 bases: TGCAGTGCTAGAGTCTATGGGACTAGCCCGTACAATGAGCAGTTCTTC.

This clonotype was counted between two and nine times. The chain uses TRBV6-2 or TRBV6-3 and TRBJ2-7; 9 nucleotides agree with TRBD1. CDR3 length: 15 residues. Unmatched junction bases numbered 14, after V lost 7 bases and J lost 7 bases. The germline V gene encodes CDR1 MNHEY and CDR2 SVGEGT. CDR3 bases: TGTGCCAGCACCACCGTCAACAGGGGGCTGGGGGAGCAGTACTTC. Translated: CASTTVNRGLGEQYF.

The V and J genes are TRBV3-1 and TRBJ1-1; 7 bases are shared with TRBD1. The CDR3 sequence is 14 residues long. In germline, CDR1 is LGHDT, CDR2 YNNKEL (reference sequence). The V segment lost 7 bases and the J segment 0 bases; nucleotides outside the gene matches: 5. The CDR3 protein is CASTHTGVNTEAFF. CDR3 nucleotide sequence: TGTGCCAGCACCCACACAGGGGTGAACACTGAAGCTTTCTTT.

The gene calls are TRBV28 and TRBJ2-7; the D is unclear. Germline V gene sequence: CDR1 MDHEN, CDR2 SYDVKM. V lost 1 base and J lost 2, with 18 bases in between. This CDR3 has 17 residues. This chain's CDR3 is CASSLSVVSDGPYEQYF. Here the CDR3 DNA reads TGTGCCAGCAGTTTATCGGTGGTATCGGACGGACCCTACGAGCAGTACTTC. Filled out from reference TRBV28 and TRBJ2-7, the complete variable domain reads DVKVTQSSRYLVKRTGEKVFLECVQDMDHENMFWYRQDPGLGLRLIYFSYDVKMKEKGDIPEGYSVSREKKERFSLILESASTNQTSMYLCASSLSVVSDGPYEQYFGPGTRLTVT.